The entry below describes one T cell receptor beta chain. Its antigen is not identified. Using a J-beta primer mix together with a sample-barcoded 5' primer, a second PCR was run for roughly 6 to 11 cycles. TCRdb reanalysed the 5' RACE reads using MiXCR and keeps one entry per CDR3 protein. The sample has about 1,400,000 distinct CDR3 sequences, 42% seen once. This sample was taken from a study of blood T cells in healthy people across ages. Study at large: Every two T cells gave about one barcoded beta molecule via template switching.

The study, taken as a whole, reports: With age, beta diversity per million T cells declined roughly linearly, significantly by approximately 40. For the donors, CMV status was unknown and possibly confounded expanded clonotype changes.

The ends were cut back, 4 bases at V and 7 bases at J, with 19 bases in the middle. Germline lookup yields CDR1 LGHDT and CDR2 YNNKEL (reference sequence). This CDR3 region has 16 residues. The material sequenced was blood. The genes are TRBV3-1 and TRBJ1-4, with a possible D match to TRBD1 (5 bases). The sequence was collected from a woman aged 18-29 years in good health. The CDR3 protein is CASSRAGPGVPEKLFF. The CDR3 coding sequence is TGTGCCAGCAGCCGGGCAGGGCCCGGGGTACCTGAAAAACTGTTTTTT.